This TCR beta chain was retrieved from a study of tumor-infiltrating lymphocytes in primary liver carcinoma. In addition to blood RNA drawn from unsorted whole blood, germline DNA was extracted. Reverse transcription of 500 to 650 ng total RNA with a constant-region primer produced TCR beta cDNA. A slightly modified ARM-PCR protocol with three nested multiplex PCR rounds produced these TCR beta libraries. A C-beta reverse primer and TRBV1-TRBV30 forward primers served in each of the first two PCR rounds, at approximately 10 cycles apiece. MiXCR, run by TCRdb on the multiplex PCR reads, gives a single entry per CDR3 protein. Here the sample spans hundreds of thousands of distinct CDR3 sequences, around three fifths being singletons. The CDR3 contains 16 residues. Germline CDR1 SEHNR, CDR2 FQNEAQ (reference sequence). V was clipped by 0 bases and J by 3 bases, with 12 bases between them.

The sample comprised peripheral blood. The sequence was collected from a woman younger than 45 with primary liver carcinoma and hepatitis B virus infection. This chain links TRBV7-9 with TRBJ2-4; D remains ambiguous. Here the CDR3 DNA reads TGTGCCAGCAGCTTAGCGAGGTGGGCTGGCAAAAACATTCAGTACTTC. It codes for CASSLARWAGKNIQYF.